The count of the clone carrying this T cell receptor beta chain is one. Participants were aged roughly 18 to 95 years, lived in around 25 US areas, and enrolled virtually. This entry belongs to a study of blood T cell repertoires in COVID-19. The V and J ends lost 7 bases and 7 bases, in that order; junction bases with no gene match: 10. The germline CDR1 and CDR2 sequences are MNHEY and SVGAGI. The CDR3 length is 15 residues. This table comes from immunoSEQ multiplex PCR, and its TCRdb copy is limited to in-frame clones, with some not included. Of approximately 300,000 clones listed, roughly nine tenths are singletons.

The chain has TRBV6-5 and TRBJ1-6; 7 bases line up with TRBD1. Input material: PBMCs or T cells enriched from blood (not recorded which). The sequence derives from a woman aged 30 to 39 who had recovered from COVID-19. Written as DNA, the CDR3 is TGTGCCAGCACCCCCGACAGGGTGGGAAATTCACCCCTCCACTTT. Translating gives CASTPDRVGNSPLHF.